The next 25 T cell receptor beta chains were all read from a single sample in a study of blood T cells in healthy people across ages. Using a J-beta primer mix together with a sample-barcoded 5' primer, a second PCR was run for about 6 to 11 cycles. TCRdb recomputed calls from the 5' RACE reads with MiXCR, one row per CDR3 protein. Of about 1.8 million distinct CDR3 sequences listed, 49% are singletons. Sequencing input: blood. All receptors derive from a woman aged 35 to 49 in good health.

This clonotype was seen only a few times. The chain combines TRBV12-3 or TRBV12-4 with TRBJ2-3, with D perhaps given as TRBD1 or TRBD2 (5 bases each). The V end lost 7 bases, the J end lost 0 bases, and 11 bases lay between the germline ends. The CDR3 consists of 14 residues. CDR3 DNA: TGTGCCAGCACTAAGGGACCCAGCACAGATACGCAGTATTTT. Residues: CASTKGPSTDTQYF.

V and J are TRBV4-2 and TRBJ2-1; 11 nucleotides line up with TRBD2. With 3 bases clipped from V and 7 bases from J, the junction kept 11 bases outside the gene matches. The germline V gene has CDR1 LGHNA and CDR2 YNFKEQ. This CDR3 comprises 17 residues. In DNA form, the CDR3 reads TGTGCCAGCAGCCAGATAAAATTAGCGGGGGGGTTAAATGAGCAGTTCTTC. Translation gives CASSQIKLAGGLNEQFF.

V and J are TRBV28 and TRBJ2-3; D might be TRBD1 or TRBD2, each matching 6 bases. CDR3 length equals 15 residues. Trimming stripped 8 bases from V and 0 bases from J, with 15 bases between. The germline gives CDR1 MDHEN, CDR2 SYDVKM. CDR3 region: CASRLWGASTDTQYF. The CDR3 nucleotides read TGTGCCAGCCGGCTATGGGGGGCTAGCACAGATACGCAGTATTTT.

Points on this clonotype: This sequence may be a read error, since a much larger clone differs from it by one base. The chain joins TRBV7-2 to TRBJ1-6, with TRBD1 as a possible D gene (6 bases). CDR3 length equals 14 residues. Trimming pared 2 bases from V and 6 bases from J, leaving 8 bases between. Germline loops: CDR1 SGHTA, CDR2 FQGNSA. Here the CDR3 reads CASSLRQVNSPLHF. The CDR3 DNA reads TGTGCCAGCAGCTTACGACAGGTTAATTCACCCCTCCACTTT.

As regards this clonotype: One end of the junction does not line up with germline, which may come from a read error. CDR3 sequence reads: CASSLELAGSCEQYF. CDR3 sequence (DNA): TGTGCCAGCAGCTTAGAACTAGCGGGATCCTGCGAGCAGTACTTC. This chain uses TRBV7-2 with TRBJ2-5, with TRBD2 matching 10 bases. The end of the DNA fits TRBJ2-7 better, so the J call may be wrong. Per germline, CDR1 SGHTA and CDR2 FQGNSA. This CDR3 comprises 15 residues.

V gene TRBV6-1 combines with J gene TRBJ2-7; 11 nucleotides agree with TRBD2. J lost 3 bases, V lost 2 bases, and 6 bases had no gene match. CDR3 length: 16 amino acids. Per germline, CDR1 MNHNS and CDR2 SASEGT. The CDR3 DNA reads TGTGCCAGCAGTGAATGTTCTAGCGGGGGGCACTACGAGCAGTACTTC. Translation gives CASSECSSGGHYEQYF.

J is TRBJ1-1 and V is TRBV12-3 or TRBV12-4; tentative D call: TRBD1 (6 bases). Trimming pared 5 bases from V and 1 base from J, leaving 11 bases between. The CDR3 runs to 14 residues. DNA of the CDR3: TGTGCCAGCAGTATGATGACAGGGAACACTGAAGCTTTCTTT. It yields the protein CASSMMTGNTEAFF.

CDR3 bases: TGCAGTGCCCGAGACAGGCTTAAATCCAATAATTCACCCCTCCACTTT. Its protein product is CSARDRLKSNNSPLHF. The V and J genes are TRBV20-1 and TRBJ1-6; TRBD1 might be the D (6 bases). Germline lookup yields CDR1 DFQATT and CDR2 SNEGSKA (reference sequence). Deletions cut 6 bases from V and 5 bases from J, with 20 bases between. CDR3 length: 16 residues.

The chain joins TRBV6-4 to TRBJ1-5, with 8 bases aligning to TRBD1. Trimming cost V 6 bases and J 6 bases; bases outside gene matches: 7. The CDR3 covers 14 residues. Germline lookup yields CDR1 MRHNA and CDR2 SNTAGT. The CDR3 reads CASSVDRGSQPQHF. In DNA, the CDR3 is TGTGCCAGCAGCGTCGACAGGGGAAGTCAGCCCCAGCATTTT.

The gene calls are TRBV27 and TRBJ2-3; 7 bases match TRBD2. The V gene's germline CDR1 is MNHEY and CDR2 SMNVEV (reference sequence). The CDR3 has 14 residues. V dropped 7 bases and J dropped 1; count of bases not matched to a gene: 5. Here the CDR3 reads CASKGTTGTDTQYF. The CDR3 nucleotides are TGTGCCAGCAAGGGGACTACTGGCACAGATACGCAGTATTTT.

This clonotype was observed a few times. The chain couples TRBV13 to TRBJ2-1, with TRBD1 identical over 10 bases. Trimming removed 2 bases from V and 8 bases from J; junction bases left unmatched: 9. Germline loops: CDR1 PRHDT, CDR2 FYEKMQ (reference sequence). This CDR3 has 16 residues. The CDR3 loop reads CASSLNPGQGGYEQFF. In nucleotides, the CDR3 is TGTGCCAGCAGCTTAAACCCAGGACAGGGGGGGTATGAGCAGTTCTTC.

The sample holds a few counts of this clonotype. This rearrangement joins TRBV29-1 to TRBJ2-4; D possibly corresponds to TRBD2 (6 bases). The J call may be in error: the DNA end matches TRBJ2-7 better. Germline V gene lookup returns CDR1 SQVTM and CDR2 ANQGSEA. CDR3 length: 15 residues. The CDR3 DNA sequence: TGCAGCGTTGAAATGGGGGTTCCCGGGGGCTACGAGCAGTACTTC. The encoded protein is CSVEMGVPGGYEQYF.

This clonotype was detected only a few times. This chain connects TRBV6-2 or TRBV6-3 to TRBJ2-3; a weak D match, TRBD1 (5 bases). The CDR3 extends over 14 amino acids. Germline values: CDR1 MNHEY, CDR2 SVGEGT. The V end was cut by 2 bases, the J end by 2 bases, with 8 bases between. CDR3 coding DNA: TGTGCCAGCAGTTACCAGGGCCCCACAGATACGCAGTATTTT. Protein: CASSYQGPTDTQYF.

This clonotype was seen a few times. The genes are TRBV2 and TRBJ2-5; no definite D call. This CDR3 is 14 amino acids long. Germline V gives CDR1 SNHLY, CDR2 FYNNEI. V lost 6 bases and J 1 base, leaving 12 bases between the germline ends. The CDR3 nucleotides are TGTGCCAGCAGGGATACTACCTTCCAAGAGACCCAGTACTTC. It translates to CASRDTTFQETQYF.

Only a few counts were recorded for this clonotype. The chain links TRBV12-3 or TRBV12-4 to TRBJ2-3; the D gene is possibly TRBD2 (6 bases). V shed 2 bases and J shed 1 base, with 10 bases lying between them. The CDR3 runs 15 residues. Here the CDR3 reads CASSLSASGTDTQYF. Written as DNA, the CDR3 is TGTGCCAGCAGTTTATCGGCTAGCGGCACAGATACGCAGTATTTT.

The J gene is TRBJ2-1, the V gene TRBV15; TRBD1 might be the D (6 bases). The CDR3 totals 13 residues. V was cut by 7 bases and J by 5 bases, with 12 bases left in between. The germline CDR1 and CDR2 sequences are LNHNV and YYDKDF (reference sequence). CDR3 sequence: CATKGVNHNEQFF. The CDR3 DNA reads as TGTGCCACCAAGGGGGTGAACCACAATGAGCAGTTCTTC.

The chain carries TRBV3-1 and TRBJ2-4; the match to TRBD2 covers 16 bases. This CDR3 is built from 15 residues. CDR1 is LGHDT and CDR2 is YNNKEL in the germline V gene (reference sequence). V was clipped by 6 bases and J by 13 bases; unmatched bases: 9. The CDR3 loop reads CASSMGLAGGFEQYF. The CDR3 DNA reads TGTGCCAGCAGTATGGGACTAGCGGGGGGGTTTGAGCAGTACTTC.

This clonotype was found a few times. V usage is TRBV12-3 or TRBV12-4 and J usage is TRBJ2-5; D perhaps matches TRBD2 (6 bases). The V end lost 6 bases, the J end lost 3 bases, and 14 bases lay between the germline ends. CDR3 size: 14 residues. CDR3 DNA sequence: TGTGCCAGCAGGTCGGACTACGCGGAAGAGACCCAGTACTTC. Its translation is CASRSDYAEETQYF.

This clonotype was recorded a few times. The J gene is TRBJ1-2, the V gene TRBV5-6, with D tentatively TRBD1 (6 bases). The germline gives CDR1 SGHDT, CDR2 YYEEEE. The length of the CDR3 is 14 residues. V was pared by 3 bases and J by 6 bases, with 15 bases between. This chain's CDR3 is CASSYPLGANGYTF. Here the CDR3 DNA reads TGTGCCAGCAGCTATCCGTTGGGGGCGAATGGCTACACCTTC.

The CDR3 spells CASSQGESSYNEQFF. DNA for the CDR3: TGCGCCAGCAGCCAAGGGGAGAGCTCCTACAATGAGCAGTTCTTC. This chain connects TRBV4-1 to TRBJ2-1; D possibly corresponds to TRBD2 (5 bases). Germline-derived CDR1 and CDR2 are MGHRA and YSYEKL. Trimming shortened V by 1 base and J by 0 bases, and 7 bases separated the two germline ends. The CDR3 spans 15 residues.

The chain couples TRBV2 to TRBJ2-3, with TRBD2 as a possible D gene (5 bases). CDR1 is SNHLY, CDR2 FYNNEI, per germline. Trimming left V 8 bases short and J 4 bases short, with 19 bases between. The CDR3 sequence is 15 residues long. In DNA, the CDR3 is TGTGCCAGCGAGGACTCCACCCAAGGCGCAGATACGCAGTATTTT. As protein: CASEDSTQGADTQYF.

The V and J genes are TRBV7-9 and TRBJ1-2; D perhaps matches TRBD1 (5 bases). V was shortened by 5 bases and J by 1 base, with 20 bases between the two germline ends. The CDR3 is made up of 17 amino acids. Germline V gene data show CDR1 as SEHNR and CDR2 as FQNEAQ (reference sequence). The CDR3 loop is CASSLLEGTEVNYGYTF. The CDR3 DNA is TGTGCCAGCAGCCTCCTTGAGGGGACGGAGGTTAACTATGGCTACACCTTC. The full variable domain, with the rest looked up from reference TRBV7-9 and TRBJ1-2, is DTGVSQNPRHKITKRGQNVTFRCDPISEHNRLYWYRQTLGQGPEFLTYFQNEAQLEKSRLLSDRFSAERPKGSFSTLEIQRTEQGDSAMYLCASSLLEGTEVNYGYTFGSGTRLTVV.

The chain couples TRBV28 to TRBJ1-5; TRBD1 matches at 9 bases. V lost 4 bases, J lost 2 bases, and 6 bases stayed unmatched. CDR1 MDHEN and CDR2 SYDVKM come from the germline V gene. The CDR3 totals 16 residues. DNA for the CDR3: TGTGCCAGCAGTTCACCCTGGACAGGGGGCAATCAGCCCCAGCATTTT. Amino acids: CASSSPWTGGNQPQHF.

This chain joins TRBV6-6 and TRBJ2-1; D remains unclear. The CDR3 loop spans 13 amino acids. The V end was cut by 8 bases, the J end by 5 bases, with 13 bases between. Germline V lookup: CDR1 MNHNY, CDR2 SVGAGI (reference sequence). The CDR3 DNA reads as TGTGCCAGCCTCCCTGGGTTCGACAATGAGCAGTTCTTC. Translated, it gives CASLPGFDNEQFF.

The CDR3 DNA reads TGTGCCAGCAGCCTGGGACTAGCGCAACCGTTCTTC. Translation: CASSLGLAQPFF. The chain carries TRBV11-1 and TRBJ2-1, with 10 bases matching TRBD2. CDR3 size: 12 residues. Germline V gene lookup returns CDR1 SGHAT and CDR2 FQDESV (reference sequence). V lost 5 bases, J lost 15 bases, and 7 bases stayed unmatched.